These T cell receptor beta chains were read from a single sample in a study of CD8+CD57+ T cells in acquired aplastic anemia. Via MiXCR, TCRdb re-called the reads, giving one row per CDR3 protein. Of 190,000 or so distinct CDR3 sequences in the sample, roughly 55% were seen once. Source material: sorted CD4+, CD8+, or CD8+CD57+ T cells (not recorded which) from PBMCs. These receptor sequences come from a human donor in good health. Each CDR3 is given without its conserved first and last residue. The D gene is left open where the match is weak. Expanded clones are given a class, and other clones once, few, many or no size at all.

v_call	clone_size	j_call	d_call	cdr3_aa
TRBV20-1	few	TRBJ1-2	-	SARDEEGSPYGYT
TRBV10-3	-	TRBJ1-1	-	AISRGMNTEAF
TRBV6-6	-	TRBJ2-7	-	ASSVDRRGY
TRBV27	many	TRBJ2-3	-	ASREGADTQY
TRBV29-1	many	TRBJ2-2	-	SVEDQIAANTGELF
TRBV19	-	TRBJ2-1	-	ARCSLTLSGGGYNEQF
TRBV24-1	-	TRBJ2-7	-	ATYGGRDRIPYEQY
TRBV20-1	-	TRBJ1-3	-	SATHAVSGNTIY
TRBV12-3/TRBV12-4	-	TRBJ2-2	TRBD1	ASTKTLPGQIWAGELF
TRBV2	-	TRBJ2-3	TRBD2	ASSDGLAGTNTQY
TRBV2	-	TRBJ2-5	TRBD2	ASRYGTSGGETQY
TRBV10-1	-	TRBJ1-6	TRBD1	ASSARSHDRAGNSPLH
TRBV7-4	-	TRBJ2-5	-	ASSSDRTQY
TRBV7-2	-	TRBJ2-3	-	ASSLYPSTDTQY
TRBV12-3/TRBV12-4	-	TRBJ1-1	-	ASSLGLANTEAF
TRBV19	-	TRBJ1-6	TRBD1	ASKQSDRAHSPLH